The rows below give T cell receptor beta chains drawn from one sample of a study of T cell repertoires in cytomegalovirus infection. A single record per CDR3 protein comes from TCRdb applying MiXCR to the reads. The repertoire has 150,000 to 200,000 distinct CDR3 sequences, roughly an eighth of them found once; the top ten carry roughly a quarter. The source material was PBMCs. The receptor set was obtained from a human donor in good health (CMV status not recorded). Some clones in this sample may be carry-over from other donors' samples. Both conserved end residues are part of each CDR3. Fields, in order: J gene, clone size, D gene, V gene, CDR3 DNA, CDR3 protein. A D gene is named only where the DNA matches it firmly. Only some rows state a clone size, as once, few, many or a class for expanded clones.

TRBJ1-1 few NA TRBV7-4 TGTGCCAGCAGCTTAGAGGAAGTTACTGAAGCTTTCTTT CASSLEEVTEAFF
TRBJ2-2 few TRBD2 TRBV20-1 TGCAGTGCTCTCCCCGGGACTAGTGCTCCCGGGGAGCTGTTTTTT CSALPGTSAPGELFF
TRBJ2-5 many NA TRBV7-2 TGTGCCAGCAGCTTAGTAACAGGACTGCAAGAGACCCAGTACTTC CASSLVTGLQETQYF
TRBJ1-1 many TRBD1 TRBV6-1 TGTGCCAGCTCTGAACAGGGGAAGGGTGCTGAAGCTTTCTTT CASSEQGKGAEAFF
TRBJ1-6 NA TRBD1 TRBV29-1 TGCAGCGCTCGACAGGGGAATTCACCCCTCCACTTT CSARQGNSPLHF
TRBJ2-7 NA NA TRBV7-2 TGTGCCAGCAGCCGCCTGGGGCAGGGGTATTACGAGCAGTACTTC CASSRLGQGYYEQYF
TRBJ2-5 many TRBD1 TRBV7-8 TGTGCCAGCAGCCCCCGACAGGGGGCGAGGGAGACCCAGTACTTC CASSPRQGARETQYF
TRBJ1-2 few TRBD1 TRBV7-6 TGTGCCAGCAGCTCTCGGGACAGTGCCAACTATGGCTACACCTTC CASSSRDSANYGYTF
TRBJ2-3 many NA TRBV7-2 TGTGCCAGCAGCTGGACAGTTACCACAGATACGCAGTATTTT CASSWTVTTDTQYF
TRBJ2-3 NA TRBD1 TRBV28 TGTGCCAGCAGCTGGGACAGGGGCGGCACAGATACGCAGTATTTT CASSWDRGGTDTQYF
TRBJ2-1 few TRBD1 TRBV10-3 TGTGCCATCAGTGACCCCGACAGGGGGCTACCCAATGAGCAGTTCTTC CAISDPDRGLPNEQFF
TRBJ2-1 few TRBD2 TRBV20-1 TGCAGTGCTAGATCCCCCTTCTCGGGAGGGCCAAATGAGCAGTTCTTC CSARSPFSGGPNEQFF
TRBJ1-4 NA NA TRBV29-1 TGCAGCGTGACGGGGCAAGCTGAAAAACTGTTTTTT CSVTGQAEKLFF
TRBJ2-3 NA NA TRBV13 TGTGCCAGCAGCCCAAGACAGAGCACAGATACGCAGTATTTT CASSPRQSTDTQYF
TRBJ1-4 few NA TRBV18 TGTGCCAGCTCACCACCGGGGTTTGCAACTAATGAAAAACTGTTTTTT CASSPPGFATNEKLFF
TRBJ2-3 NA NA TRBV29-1 TGCAGCGTCAGGGGGGACAGCACAGATACGCAGTATTTT CSVRGDSTDTQYF
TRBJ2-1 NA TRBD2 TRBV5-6 TGTGCCAGCAGCCCGGGGGGACCCGGTGAGCAGTTCTTC CASSPGGPGEQFF
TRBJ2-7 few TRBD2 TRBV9 TGTGCCAGCAGCGCCGGGACTAGCGGGAGGGGGTCCTACGAGCAGTACTTC CASSAGTSGRGSYEQYF
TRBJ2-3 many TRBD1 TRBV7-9 TGTGCCAGCAGTGGGACAGCTAGCACAGATACGCAGTATTTT CASSGTASTDTQYF
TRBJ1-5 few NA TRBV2 TGTGCCAGCAGTGCCAATGTGCCCAACAATCAGCCCCAGCATTTT CASSANVPNNQPQHF
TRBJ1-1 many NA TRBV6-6 TGTGCCAGCAGTCAGCGGGCCTGGGTGGAAGCTTTCTTT CASSQRAWVEAFF
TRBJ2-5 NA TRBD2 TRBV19 TGTGCCAGTAGCGGACTAGCGGGAGGAGGAGAGACCCAGTACTTC CASSGLAGGGETQYF
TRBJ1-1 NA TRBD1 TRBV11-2 TGTGCCAGCAGCGGGGGACAGGTAATGAACACTGAAGCTTTCTTT CASSGGQVMNTEAFF
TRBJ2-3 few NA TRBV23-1 TGCGCCAGCAGTCAATCCCAAGGACAGCCTTCAGATACGCAGTATTTT CASSQSQGQPSDTQYF
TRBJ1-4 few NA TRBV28 TGTGCCAGCAGTTTACGTATGGGAAGTGAAAAACTGTTTTTT CASSLRMGSEKLFF
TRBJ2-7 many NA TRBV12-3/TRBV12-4 TGTGCCAGCAACCCTTCAAACTCCGAGCAGTACTTC CASNPSNSEQYF
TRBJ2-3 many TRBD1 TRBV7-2 TGTGCCAGCAGCTTAGGCGGTCTGGCGCAGGGGGCCACAGATACGCAGTATTTT CASSLGGLAQGATDTQYF
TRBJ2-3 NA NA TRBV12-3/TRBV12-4 TGTGCCAGCAGCGCCGGGGTTAGCACAGATACGCAGTATTTT CASSAGVSTDTQYF
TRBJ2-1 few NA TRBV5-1 TGCGCCAGCAGCATTCTCGCGAGGGGGGCCCCATACAATGAGCAGTTCTTC CASSILARGAPYNEQFF
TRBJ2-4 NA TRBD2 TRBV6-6 TGTGCCAGCAGGCTAGCGGGAGCTGAAAACATTCAGTACTTC CASRLAGAENIQYF
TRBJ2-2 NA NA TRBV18 TGTGCCAGCTCACCACCGGGCATTTCGAACACCGGGGAGCTGTTTTTT CASSPPGISNTGELFF
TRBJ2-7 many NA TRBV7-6 TGTGCCAGCAGCTTATTGGGTGGGACTCAGTCCTACGAGCAGTACTTC CASSLLGGTQSYEQYF
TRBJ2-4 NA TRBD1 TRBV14 TGTGCCAGCAGCCCCCGACAGGGCTTTGTTCAGGATGGCAAAAACATTCAGTACTTC CASSPRQGFVQDGKNIQYF
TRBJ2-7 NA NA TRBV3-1 TGTGCCAGCAGCTTGCGGGACACTATCTCCTACGAGCAGTACTTC CASSLRDTISYEQYF